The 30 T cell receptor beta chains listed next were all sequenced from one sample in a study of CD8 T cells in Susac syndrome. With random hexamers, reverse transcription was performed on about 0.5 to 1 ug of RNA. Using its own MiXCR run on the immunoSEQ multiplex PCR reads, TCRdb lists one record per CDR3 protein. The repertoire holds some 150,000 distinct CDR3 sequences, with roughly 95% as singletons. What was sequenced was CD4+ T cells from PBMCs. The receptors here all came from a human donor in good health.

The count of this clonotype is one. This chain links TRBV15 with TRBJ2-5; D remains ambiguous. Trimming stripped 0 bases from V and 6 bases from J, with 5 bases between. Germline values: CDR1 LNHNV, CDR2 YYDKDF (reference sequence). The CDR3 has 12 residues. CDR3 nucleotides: TGTGCCACCAGCAGAGATGGGCAGACCCAGTACTTC. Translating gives CATSRDGQTQYF.

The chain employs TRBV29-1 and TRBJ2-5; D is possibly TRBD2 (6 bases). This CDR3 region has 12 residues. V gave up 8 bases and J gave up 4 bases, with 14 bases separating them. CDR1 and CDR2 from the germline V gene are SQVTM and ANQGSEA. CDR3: CSWGWRGETQYF. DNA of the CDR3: TGCAGCTGGGGGTGGAGGGGAGAGACCCAGTACTTC.

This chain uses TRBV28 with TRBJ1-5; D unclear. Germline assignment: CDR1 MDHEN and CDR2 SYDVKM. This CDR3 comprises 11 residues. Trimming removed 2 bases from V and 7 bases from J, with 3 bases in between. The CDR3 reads CASSLEQPQHF. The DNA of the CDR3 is TGTGCCAGCAGTTTAGAACAGCCCCAGCATTTT.

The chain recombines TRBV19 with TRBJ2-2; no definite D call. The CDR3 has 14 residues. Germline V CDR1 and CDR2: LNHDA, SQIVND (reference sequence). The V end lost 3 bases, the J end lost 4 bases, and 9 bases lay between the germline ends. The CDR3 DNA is TGTGCCAGTAGTATGCTGGGCCTCACCGGGGAGCTGTTTTTT. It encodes CASSMLGLTGELFF.

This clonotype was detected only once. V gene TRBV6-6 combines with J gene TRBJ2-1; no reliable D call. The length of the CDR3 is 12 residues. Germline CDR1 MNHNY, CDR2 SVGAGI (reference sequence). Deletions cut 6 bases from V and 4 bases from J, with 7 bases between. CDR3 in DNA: TGTGCCAGCAGCCCTCGATACAATGAGCAGTTCTTC. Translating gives CASSPRYNEQFF.

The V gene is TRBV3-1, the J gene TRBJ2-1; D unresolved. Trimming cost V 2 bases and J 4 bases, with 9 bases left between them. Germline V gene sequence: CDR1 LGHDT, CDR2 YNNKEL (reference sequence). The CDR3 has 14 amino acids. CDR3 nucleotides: TGTGCCAGCAGCCAATCCGAATTGTACAATGAGCAGTTCTTC. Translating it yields CASSQSELYNEQFF.

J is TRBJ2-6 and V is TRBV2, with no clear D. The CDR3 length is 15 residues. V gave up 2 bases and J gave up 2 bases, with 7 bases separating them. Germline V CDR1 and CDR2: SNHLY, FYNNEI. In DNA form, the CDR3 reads TGTGCCAGCAGTGAATTGGGGACTGGGGCCAACGTCCTGACTTTC. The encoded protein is CASSELGTGANVLTF.

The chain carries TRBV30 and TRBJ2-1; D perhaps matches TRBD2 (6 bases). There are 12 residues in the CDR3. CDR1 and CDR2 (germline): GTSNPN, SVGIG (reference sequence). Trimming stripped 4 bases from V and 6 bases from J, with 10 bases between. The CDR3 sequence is CAWTRTINEQFF. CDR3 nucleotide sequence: TGTGCCTGGACCCGGACTATCAATGAGCAGTTCTTC.

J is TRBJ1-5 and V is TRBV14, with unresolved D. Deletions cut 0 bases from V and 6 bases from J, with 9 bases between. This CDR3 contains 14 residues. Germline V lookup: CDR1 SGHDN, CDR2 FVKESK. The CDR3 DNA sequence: TGTGCCAGCAGCCAAGATATGAGGGTTCAGCCCCAGCATTTT. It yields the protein CASSQDMRVQPQHF. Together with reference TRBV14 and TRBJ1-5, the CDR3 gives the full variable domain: EAGVTQFPSHSVIEKGQTVTLRCDPISGHDNLYWYRRVMGKEIKFLLHFVKESKQDESGMPNNRFLAERTGGTYSTLKVQPAELEDSGVYFCASSQDMRVQPQHFGDGTRLSIL.

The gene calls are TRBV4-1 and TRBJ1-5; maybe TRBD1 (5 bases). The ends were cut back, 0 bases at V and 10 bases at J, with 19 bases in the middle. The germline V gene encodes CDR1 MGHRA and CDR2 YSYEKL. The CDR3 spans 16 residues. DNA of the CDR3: TGCGCCAGCAGCCAAGAGCAAGACAGCCTCCTGGGACCCCAGCATTTT. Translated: CASSQEQDSLLGPQHF.

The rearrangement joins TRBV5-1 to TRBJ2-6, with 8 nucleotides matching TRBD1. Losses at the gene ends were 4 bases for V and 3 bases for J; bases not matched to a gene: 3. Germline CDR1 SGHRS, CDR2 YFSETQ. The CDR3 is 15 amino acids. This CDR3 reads CASSPDRVGANVLTF. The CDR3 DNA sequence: TGCGCCAGCAGCCCGGACAGGGTTGGGGCCAACGTCCTGACTTTC.

This chain's CDR3 is CASSLTSGRSDTQYF. The CDR3 nucleotides are TGTGCCAGCAGCCTGACTAGCGGGAGATCAGATACGCAGTATTTT. The chain couples TRBV27 to TRBJ2-3; 12 bases fit TRBD2. The CDR3 loop spans 15 amino acids. Looked up from germline, CDR1 is MNHEY and CDR2 is SMNVEV (reference sequence). With 6 bases clipped from V and 4 bases from J, the junction kept 5 bases outside the gene matches.

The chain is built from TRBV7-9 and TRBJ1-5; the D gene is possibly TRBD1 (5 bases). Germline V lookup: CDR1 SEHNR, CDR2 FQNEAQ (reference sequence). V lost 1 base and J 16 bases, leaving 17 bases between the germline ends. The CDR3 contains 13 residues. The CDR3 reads CASSLVEGTTVHF. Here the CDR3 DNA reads TGTGCCAGCAGCTTAGTGGAGGGGACGACGGTACATTTT.

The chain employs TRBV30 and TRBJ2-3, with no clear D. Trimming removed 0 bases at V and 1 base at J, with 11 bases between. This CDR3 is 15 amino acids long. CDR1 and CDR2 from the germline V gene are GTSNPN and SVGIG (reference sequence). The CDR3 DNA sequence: TGTGCCTGGAGTGTACCAAGGCTACGCACAGATACGCAGTATTTT. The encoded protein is CAWSVPRLRTDTQYF.

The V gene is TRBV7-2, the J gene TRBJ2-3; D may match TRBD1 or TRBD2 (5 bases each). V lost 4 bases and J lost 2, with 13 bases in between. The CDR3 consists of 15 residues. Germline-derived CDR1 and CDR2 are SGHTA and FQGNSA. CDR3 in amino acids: CASSSSGTPTDTQYF. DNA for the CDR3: TGTGCCAGCAGCTCCTCCGGGACGCCCACAGATACGCAGTATTTT.

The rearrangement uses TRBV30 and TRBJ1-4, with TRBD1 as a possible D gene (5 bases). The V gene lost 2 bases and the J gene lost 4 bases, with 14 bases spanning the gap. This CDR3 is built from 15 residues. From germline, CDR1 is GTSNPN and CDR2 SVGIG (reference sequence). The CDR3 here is CAWSKGRYSNEKLFF. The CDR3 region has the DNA TGTGCCTGGAGTAAGGGACGGTACAGTAATGAAAAACTGTTTTTT.

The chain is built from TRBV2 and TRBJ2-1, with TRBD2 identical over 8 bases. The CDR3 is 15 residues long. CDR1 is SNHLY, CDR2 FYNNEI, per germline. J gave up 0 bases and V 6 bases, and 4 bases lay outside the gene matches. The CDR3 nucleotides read TGTGCCAGCAGAAAGCGGGAGAGCTCCTACAATGAGCAGTTCTTC. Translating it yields CASRKRESSYNEQFF. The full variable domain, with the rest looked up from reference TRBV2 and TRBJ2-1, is EPEVTQTPSHQVTQMGQEVILRCVPISNHLYFYWYRQILGQKVEFLVSFYNNEISEKSEIFDDQFSVERPDGSNFTLKIRSTKLEDSAMYFCASRKRESSYNEQFFGPGTRLTVL.

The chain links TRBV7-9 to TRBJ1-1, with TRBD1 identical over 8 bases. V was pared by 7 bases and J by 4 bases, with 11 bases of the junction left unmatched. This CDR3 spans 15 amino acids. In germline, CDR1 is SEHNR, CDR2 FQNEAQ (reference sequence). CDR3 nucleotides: TGTGCCAGCACCCCGGTCCCGACAGGGGTCACTGAAGCTTTCTTT. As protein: CASTPVPTGVTEAFF.

The CDR3, as DNA: TGTGCCAGCACCGTTGATCCCGCCAAGCAGTACTTC. Encoded protein: CASTVDPAKQYF. The chain joins TRBV7-9 to TRBJ2-7; D remains ambiguous. This CDR3 is 12 amino acids long. CDR1 and CDR2 from the germline V gene are SEHNR and FQNEAQ (reference sequence). Trimming stripped 7 bases from V and 8 bases from J, with 15 bases between.

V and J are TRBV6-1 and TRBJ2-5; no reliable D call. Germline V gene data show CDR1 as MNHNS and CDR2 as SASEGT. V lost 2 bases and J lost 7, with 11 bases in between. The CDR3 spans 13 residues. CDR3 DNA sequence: TGTGCCAGCAGTGAAAAGAGGCCGAGGACCCAGTACTTC. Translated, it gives CASSEKRPRTQYF.

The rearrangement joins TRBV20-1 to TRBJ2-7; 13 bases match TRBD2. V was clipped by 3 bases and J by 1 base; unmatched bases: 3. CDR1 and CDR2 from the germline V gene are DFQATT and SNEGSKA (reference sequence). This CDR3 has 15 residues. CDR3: CSASQGLAGSYEQYF. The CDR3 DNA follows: TGCAGTGCTAGTCAGGGACTAGCGGGATCCTACGAGCAGTACTTC.

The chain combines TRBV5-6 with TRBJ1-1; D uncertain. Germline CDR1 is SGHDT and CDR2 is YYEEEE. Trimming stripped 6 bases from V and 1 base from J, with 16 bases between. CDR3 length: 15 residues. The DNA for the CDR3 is TGTGCCAGCACTCGGAACCCGGGCTCGAACACTGAAGCTTTCTTT. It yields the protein CASTRNPGSNTEAFF.

CDR3: CASSLGRAGSYNEQFF. In nucleotides, the CDR3 is TGTGCCAGCAGCCTGGGGAGGGCGGGATCCTACAATGAGCAGTTCTTC. The chain employs TRBV3-1 and TRBJ2-1; TRBD2 agrees at 7 bases. J was trimmed by 1 base and V by 4 bases; bases with no gene match: 7. Germline V gives CDR1 LGHDT, CDR2 YNNKEL (reference sequence). This CDR3 region has 16 residues.

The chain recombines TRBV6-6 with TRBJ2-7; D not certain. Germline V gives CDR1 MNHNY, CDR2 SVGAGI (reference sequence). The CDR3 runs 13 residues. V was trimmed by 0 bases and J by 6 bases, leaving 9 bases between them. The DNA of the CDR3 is TGTGCCAGCAGTTACTCTAGCTGGGCCGAGCAGTACTTC. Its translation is CASSYSSWAEQYF.

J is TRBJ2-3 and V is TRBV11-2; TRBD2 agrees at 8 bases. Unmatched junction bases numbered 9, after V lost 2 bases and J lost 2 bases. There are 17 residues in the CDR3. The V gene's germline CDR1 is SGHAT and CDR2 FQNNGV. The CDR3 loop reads CASSLNRGGLNTDTQYF. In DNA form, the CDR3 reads TGTGCCAGCAGCTTAAACCGCGGGGGGTTAAACACAGATACGCAGTATTTT.

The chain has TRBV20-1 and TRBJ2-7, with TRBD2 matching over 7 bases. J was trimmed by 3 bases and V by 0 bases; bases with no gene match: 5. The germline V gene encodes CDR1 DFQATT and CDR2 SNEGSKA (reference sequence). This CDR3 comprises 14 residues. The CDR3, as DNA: TGCAGTGCTAGAGAGAAGCGGGATCTCTACGAGCAGTACTTC. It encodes CSAREKRDLYEQYF.

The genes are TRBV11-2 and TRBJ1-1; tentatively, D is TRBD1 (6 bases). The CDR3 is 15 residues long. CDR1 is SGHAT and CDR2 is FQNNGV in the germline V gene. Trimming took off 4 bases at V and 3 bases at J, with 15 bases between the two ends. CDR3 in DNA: TGTGCCAGCAGCTCTTCCTTTAGGGGGGACACTGAAGCTTTCTTT. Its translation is CASSSSFRGDTEAFF.

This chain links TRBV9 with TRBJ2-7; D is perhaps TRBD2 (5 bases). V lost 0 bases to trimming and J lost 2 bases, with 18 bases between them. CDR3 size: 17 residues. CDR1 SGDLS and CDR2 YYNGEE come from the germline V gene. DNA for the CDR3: TGTGCCAGCAGCGTAGGCCCTGGACTCCCGGACGCCTACGAGCAGTACTTC. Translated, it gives CASSVGPGLPDAYEQYF.

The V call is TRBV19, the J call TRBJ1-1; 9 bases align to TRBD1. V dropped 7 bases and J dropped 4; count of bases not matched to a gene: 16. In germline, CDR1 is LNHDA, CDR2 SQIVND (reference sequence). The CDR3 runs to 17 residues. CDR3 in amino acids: CASNIQGTGLVGTEAFF. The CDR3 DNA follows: TGTGCCAGTAATATCCAAGGGACAGGGTTGGTTGGCACTGAAGCTTTCTTT.

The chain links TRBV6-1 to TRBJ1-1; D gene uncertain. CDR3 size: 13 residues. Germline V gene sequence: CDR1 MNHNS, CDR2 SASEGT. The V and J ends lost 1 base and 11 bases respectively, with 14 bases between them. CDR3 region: CASSEGGNKKAFF. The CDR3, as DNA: TGTGCCAGCAGTGAAGGAGGGAACAAAAAGGCTTTCTTT.